This TCR beta chain was sequenced for a study of CD8 T cells in ankylosing spondylitis (dated by TCRdb to about 2017). Regarding the complete study: The study set out to find disease-linked TCR variants by profiling T cell receptor beta repertoires in ankylosing spondylitis patients and healthy donors. Peripheral blood samples were taken, and synovial fluid was additionally collected from ankylosing spondylitis patients. In total, the full study cohort was made up of roughly 110 healthy donors and more than 20 ankylosing spondylitis patients.

Broad study findings and their caveats: Some of the motif variants had been reported before in the synovial fluid and blood of reactive arthritis patients, a finding that suggests common disease-initiation mechanisms. A TCR beta motif made up of several highly homologous amino acid variants appeared to be characteristic of blood from ankylosing spondylitis patients. The disease-linked clones showed a CD8+ phenotype and occurred at relatively low frequencies in peripheral blood. Significant enrichment of the disease-linked clones was reported in matched synovial fluid samples from ankylosing spondylitis patients.

TCRdb names Illumina HiSeq 2500 as the instrument used. TCR beta libraries were prepared by quantitative 5'-RACE with molecular barcodes. The source study handled its data this way. A new computational method based on a probabilistic model of VDJ rearrangement was used to identify disease-linked TCR variants. TCRdb cleaned the public reads at Q25 with fastp, built clones with MiXCR and kept in-frame beta chains. Rows matching on CDR3 protein sequence are summarized as one entry with the most common DNA and genes. TCRdb, rather than the study authors, made the V and J calls. The sample table records about 390,000 distinct CDR3 sequences; 20% to 25% of these occur just once. Of the sample, roughly a sixth is held by the ten largest clones. The CDR3 goes from the cysteine to the phenylalanine over 15 residues. Only the CDR3 portion is preserved as DNA: 45 bases, with reading frame beginning at the first base. V is clipped by 0 bases and J by 8 bases, and the sequence between their germline boundaries is 15 bases long. The germline V gene yields SGHRS for CDR1 and YFSETQ for CDR2.

Concerning this clonotype itself: Its antigen remains undetermined. No qualities accompany the bases; no much larger clone lies one base away.

The sequence came from a male donor with ankylosing spondylitis. The chain couples TRBV5-1 to TRBJ2-1; no confident D gene assignment can be made. The sample taken for sequencing was blood, either unsorted or a sorted T cell fraction (not recorded which). The DNA sequence is given as TGCGCCAGCAGCTTGGCCCCTCCCCTGGTCGATGAGCAGTTCTTC. It encodes CASSLAPPLVDEQFF.